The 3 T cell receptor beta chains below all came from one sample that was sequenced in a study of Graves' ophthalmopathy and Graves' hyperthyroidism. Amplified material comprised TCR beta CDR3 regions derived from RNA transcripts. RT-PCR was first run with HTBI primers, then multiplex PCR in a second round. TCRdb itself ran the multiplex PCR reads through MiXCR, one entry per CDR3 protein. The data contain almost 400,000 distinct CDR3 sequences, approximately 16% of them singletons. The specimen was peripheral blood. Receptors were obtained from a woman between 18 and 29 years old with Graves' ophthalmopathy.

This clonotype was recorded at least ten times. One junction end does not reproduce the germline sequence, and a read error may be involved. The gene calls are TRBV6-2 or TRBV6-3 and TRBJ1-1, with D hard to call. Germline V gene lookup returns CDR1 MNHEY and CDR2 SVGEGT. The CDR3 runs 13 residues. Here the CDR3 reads CASSRTLVTEALF. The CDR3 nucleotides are TGTGCCAGCAGCCGGACCTTGGTCACTGAAGCTCTCTTT.

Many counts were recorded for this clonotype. The CDR3 DNA is TGTGCCAGCAGCTTAAAGAGCGGGAGCCCCTACGAGCAGTACTTC. Translating gives CASSLKSGSPYEQYF. V is TRBV7-2 and J is TRBJ2-7; 8 bases line up with TRBD2. The CDR3 runs 15 residues. CDR1 and CDR2 from the germline V gene are SGHTA and FQGNSA. V lost 2 bases to trimming and J lost 2 bases; unmatched junction nucleotides: 5. The full variable domain, rest sourced from reference TRBV7-2 and TRBJ2-7, is GAGVSQSPSNKVTEKGKDVELRCDPISGHTALYWYRQSLGQGLEFLIYFQGNSAPDKSGLPSDRFSAERTGGSVSTLTIQRTQQEDSAVYLCASSLKSGSPYEQYFGPGTRLTVT.

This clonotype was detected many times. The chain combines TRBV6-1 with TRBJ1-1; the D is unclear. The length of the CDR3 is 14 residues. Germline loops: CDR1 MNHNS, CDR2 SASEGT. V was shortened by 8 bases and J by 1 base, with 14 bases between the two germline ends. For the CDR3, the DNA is TGTGCCAGCCGAGCAACTGGGCGGAACACTGAAGCTTTCTTT. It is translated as CASRATGRNTEAFF.